Presented here are 4 T cell receptor beta chains from one specimen sequenced in a study of shared clonotypes between healthy human individuals. Naive CD8 cells comprised CD45RO-negative, CCR7-positively selected cells, excluding terminally differentiated effector memory CD45RA+ cells. Sequenced by immunoSEQ multiplex PCR; TCRdb stores in-frame clones only, minus some. The table shows under 1 million clones, with over 90% occurring only once. Sequenced sample: naive CD8+ T cells sorted from blood. Receptors were obtained from a man aged 25-45 years in good health.

This clone was detected a few times. The chain combines TRBV6-1 with TRBJ2-7; the D is unclear. This CDR3 is 14 amino acids long. The V end lost 0 bases, the J end lost 1 base, and 7 bases lay between the germline ends. Germline V gene data show CDR1 as MNHNS and CDR2 as SASEGT. The CDR3 DNA follows: TGTGCCAGCAGTGAAGCTACACCATCCTACGAGCAGTACTTC. Translation gives CASSEATPSYEQYF.

The rearrangement uses TRBV2 and TRBJ1-1; D gene uncertain. The CDR3 is made up of 15 amino acids. Germline assignment: CDR1 SNHLY and CDR2 FYNNEI. V was trimmed by 8 bases and J by 0 bases, leaving 16 bases between them. CDR3 residues: CASPLAARMNTEAFF. In nucleotides, the CDR3 is TGTGCCAGCCCCCTGGCGGCGCGCATGAACACTGAAGCTTTCTTT.

J is TRBJ2-1 and V is TRBV4-1, with 7 bases aligning to TRBD2. The CDR3 sequence is 17 residues long. The germline V gene has CDR1 MGHRA and CDR2 YSYEKL. Trimming at V came to 0 bases and at J to 7 bases, leaving 12 bases not matched to a gene. CDR3 nucleotides: TGCGCCAGCAGCCAAGATCTGGGCCTTTTGGGGGGGAATGAGCAGTTCTTC. Its translation is CASSQDLGLLGGNEQFF.

The chain uses TRBV27 and TRBJ1-5; unclear D gene. The CDR3 totals 15 residues. Germline CDR1 and CDR2: MNHEY and SMNVEV (reference sequence). Deletions cut 3 bases from V and 2 bases from J, with 11 bases between. The CDR3 DNA is TGTGCCAGCAGTTTGGCGGCGTTGGGCAATCAGCCCCAGCATTTT. Amino acid sequence: CASSLAALGNQPQHF.